This T cell receptor beta chain was retrieved from a study of graft-versus-host responses after intestinal transplantation (dated by TCRdb to about 2021). Broadly, across the study: The transplants that recipients got were multivisceral, liver-intestinal, or isolated intestinal. Every recipient was given anti-thymocyte globulin induction, followed by about three years of maintenance tacrolimus and steroids. Bulk TCR-beta CDR3 sequencing was used to track graft-versus-host and host-versus-graft alloreactive T cell clones in the graft, circulation and bone marrow after intestinal transplantation. To identify alloreactive clones, pre-transplant mixed lymphocyte reaction products were sequenced and compared with unstimulated pre-transplant donor and recipient T cells. Of the 20 to 25 intestinal transplant recipients enrolled in the cohort, one of whom was a retransplant, a few patients without pretransplant specimens were excluded. Donor T cell macrochimerism was defined as a peak of at least 4% donor T cells among recipient peripheral blood mononuclear cells. Samples from a few later patients were sequenced in-house on an Illumina MiSeq with MiXCR processing rather than by the commercial service.

Blood samples were collected up to 4 times in the first month after transplant and then at least monthly when available. Library generation was performed with the immunoSEQ multiplex PCR assay. For most patients, genomic DNA was subjected to high-throughput TCR-beta CDR3 sequencing by Adaptive Biotechnologies. On the authors' methods: Adaptive's ImmunoSEQ software supplied the TCR sequencing data for more than 15 patients, while MiXCR and VDJtools were used to process a few other patients. Because the origin of CDR3 nucleotide sequences shared between donor and recipient could not be assigned, those sequences were removed. At least 2-fold expansion over unstimulated cells and a minimum CFSE-low frequency of 0.002% (template counts) or 0.001% (read counts) were required for clones to be classified as alloreactive. Mappable clones were those detected in sequenced pre-transplant spleen, lymph node, or MLR CFSE-low populations of the donor or recipient. The cumulative frequency of alloreactive clones was calculated as a percentage of all sequences, weighted by copy number. TCRdb re-hosts the immuneACCESS table, in-frame sequences only. Its copies lack some clones; in the studies checked, an unresolved V gene accounts for under half of them, and the cause for the rest is not known. V and J calls and clone size are those listed in that table; D and trimming were worked out from the DNA. For this sample the table gives roughly 40,000 clones, of which roughly 89% were detected only once. Together, the top ten hold approximately 2.2% of the sample.

Concerning this clone: Its antigen is still unknown. The record has no base qualities; no much larger clone is one base away.

The study at large found these results: The relatively low number and heterogeneity of intestinal transplant patients limited the conclusions. Patients with donor T cell macrochimerism had high GvH to HvG T cell clonal ratios in their allografts. Peak levels of circulating GvH clones were associated with declines in HvG clones early after transplant. GvH clones were found in recipient bone marrow, and some of the GvH clones appeared earlier in ileal mucosa or blood, which is consistent with an intestinal mucosal origin.

The junction shows trimming of 3 bases on V and 5 bases on J, and the gene matches do not reach 3 bases of it. From the germline V gene, CDR1 is MNHNS and CDR2 is SASEGT. The CDR3 goes from the cysteine to the phenylalanine over 13 residues. This entry keeps only the CDR3 DNA: 39 bases, framed from base 1. The chain is encoded by TRBV6-1 joined to TRBJ1-1; 7 central bases correspond to TRBD1. The source of this sequence is a human patient who received an intestinal transplant, so some T cells may come from the graft donor. The sequenced sample was PBMCs, obtained around 43 weeks after intestinal transplant. CDR3 sequence: CASSDRGKTEAFF. The DNA sequence follows: TGTGCCAGCAGTGACAGGGGGAAGACTGAAGCTTTCTTT.